This T cell receptor (beta chain) was documented in a study of OX40 agonist ivuxolimab in advanced cancers. Study-level background: An agonistic human IgG2 monoclonal antibody against OX40 (CD134) was given. Dosing consisted of intravenous ivuxolimab at 0.01 to 10 mg/kg every 2 weeks.

V gave up 5 bases and J gave up 0 bases, with 16 bases separating them. The germline CDR1 and CDR2 sequences are SGHAT and FQNNGV. The CDR3 has 16 amino acids. Systemic immunosuppression or a history of autoimmune disease excluded patients. The repertoire was sequenced with immunoSEQ multiplex PCR; TCRdb's copy has only in-frame clones and lacks some. The data hold fewer than 65,000 clones, with about nine tenths observed a single time. This chain uses TRBV11-2 with TRBJ1-1; D ambiguous. The starting material was CD4+ or CD8+ T cells sorted from blood, obtained in a trial of the OX40 agonist ivuxolimab. This receptor was obtained from an adult with an advanced solid tumor such as melanoma, head and neck, liver or kidney cancer. For the CDR3, the DNA is TGTGCCAGCAGCCCAACGGGGAAGAGGATGAACACTGAAGCTTTCTTT. This encodes CASSPTGKRMNTEAFF.